Sequencing of this T cell receptor beta chain was carried out in a study of beta chain features in type 1 diabetes. Broader study findings: Any role of HLA type in TCRB rearrangement remained unresolved here. Among all four CD4+ subsets, Type 1 diabetes patients had TCRB CDR3s that were moderately but significantly shorter. Naive, central memory and regulatory TCRB repertoires appeared more similar among patients than healthy donors.

V lost 4 bases and J 5 bases, leaving 15 bases between the germline ends. The CDR3 spans 14 residues. Germline CDR1 is SGDLS and CDR2 is YYNGEE. The sequenced template was cDNA made from the entire isolated RNA. The average output of naive, central memory and regulatory T cell samples was around 3.5 million reads. Assay: immunoSEQ multiplex PCR; the TCRdb copy retains only in-frame clones and omits some. The data contain 500,000 to 650,000 clones, roughly 12% of them singletons. This clone was seen a few times. Antigen specificity is unknown. CD45RO/CCR7/CD25/CD127/CD95/CD27 sorting isolated CD4+ naive, central memory, regulatory and stem cell-like memory cells.

Specimen: naive CD4+ T cells from blood. The rearrangement uses TRBV9 and TRBJ2-5, with D perhaps matching TRBD1 (6 bases). The TCR originated in a man aged 25 to 40 with type 1 diabetes. CDR3 loop: CASSTRQDSETQYF. The CDR3 DNA follows: TGTGCCAGCAGCACCCGACAGGATTCTGAGACCCAGTACTTC.